The 20 T cell receptor beta chains in this list originate from one sample, sequenced in a study of OX40 agonist ivuxolimab in advanced cancers. Library construction relied on the immunoSEQ multiplex PCR assay. TCRdb mirrors the immuneACCESS table, restricted to in-frame sequences. Some clones are absent from its copies; in checked studies, under half trace to an unresolved V gene, and the reason for the others is unknown. This sample holds some 100,000 clones; around 93% were observed only once. The ten largest account for 0.5% to 0.65% of the sample. The sample was CD4+ or CD8+ T cells sorted from blood, taken in a trial of the OX40 agonist ivuxolimab. These receptors were taken from an adult with an advanced solid tumor such as melanoma, head and neck, liver or kidney cancer.

The chain couples TRBV5-4 to TRBJ1-2; TRBD1 is a possible D gene (5 bases). The germline CDR1 and CDR2 sequences are SGHNT and YYREEE (reference sequence). The CDR3 is made up of 14 amino acids. Trimming stripped 0 bases from V and 3 bases from J, with 9 bases between. The CDR3: CASSLAQGYYGYTF. Here the CDR3 DNA reads TGTGCCAGCAGCTTGGCCCAGGGCTACTATGGCTACACCTTC.

The chain recombines TRBV5-1 with TRBJ2-7, with D maybe TRBD1 (5 bases). This CDR3 contains 13 residues. The V end was cut by 4 bases, the J end by 3 bases, with 11 bases between. Germline CDR1 SGHRS, CDR2 YFSETQ. The CDR3 spells CASSMDTDYEQYF. In DNA, the CDR3 is TGCGCCAGCAGCATGGACACAGACTACGAGCAGTACTTC.

The chain combines TRBV5-8 with TRBJ2-7; the D gene could be TRBD1 or TRBD2 (5 bases each). The V end lost 4 bases, the J end lost 1 base, and 9 bases lay between the germline ends. CDR3 length equals 13 residues. CDR1 and CDR2 from the germline V gene are SGHTS and YDEGEE. The DNA for the CDR3 is TGTGCCAGCAGCCAGGGACGTTCCTACGAGCAGTACTTC. Translation gives CASSQGRSYEQYF.

This chain connects TRBV7-9 to TRBJ1-2, with D perhaps TRBD1 (5 bases). Germline CDR1 SEHNR, CDR2 FQNEAQ (reference sequence). Trimming left V 5 bases short and J 5 bases short, with 12 bases between. CDR3 length: 13 residues. CDR3 loop: CASSPGTQYGYTF. The CDR3 DNA reads as TGTGCCAGCAGCCCCGGGACGCAGTATGGCTACACCTTC.

This sequence joins TRBV19 and TRBJ1-5, with 7 bases aligning to TRBD1. CDR3 size: 17 residues. CDR1 and CDR2 from the germline V gene are LNHDA and SQIVND (reference sequence). The junction had 13 bases not matched to a gene; V was cut back by 7 bases and J by 1 base. CDR3 in amino acids: CASKPYGQGQSNQPQHF. CDR3 in DNA: TGTGCCAGTAAGCCCTACGGTCAGGGACAGAGCAATCAGCCCCAGCATTTT.

Concerning this clone itself: Relative to the germline gene, one junction end is altered; a read error may explain this. This chain uses TRBV6-5 with TRBJ1-1; 7 bases map to TRBD1. Germline V gene data show CDR1 as MNHEY and CDR2 as SVGAGI. This CDR3 region has 12 residues. The chain's CDR3 is CASIYRGTEAFF. For the CDR3, the DNA is TGTGCCAGCATTTACAGGGGTACTGAAGCTTTCTTT.

This chain links TRBV25-1 with TRBJ1-2, with 11 bases matching TRBD1. The V and J ends lost 3 bases and 5 bases, in that order; junction bases with no gene match: 8. CDR3 length: 16 residues. Germline CDR1 and CDR2: MGHDK and SYGVNS. CDR3 region: CASSDPGTGGSYGYTF. As DNA, the CDR3 is TGTGCCAGCAGTGACCCCGGGACAGGGGGGAGTTATGGCTACACCTTC.

Written as DNA, the CDR3 is TGCGCCAGCAGCCTCGCGGACTACTCATCGGATACGCAGTATTTT. Translation: CASSLADYSSDTQYF. The chain uses TRBV5-1 and TRBJ2-3, with D perhaps matching TRBD2 (6 bases). The CDR3 sequence is 15 residues long. Germline CDR1 is SGHRS and CDR2 is YFSETQ. Trimming removed 4 bases at V and 6 bases at J, with 18 bases between.

This chain uses TRBV7-2 with TRBJ1-5, with a weak D call TRBD1 (5 bases). The CDR3 consists of 15 residues. CDR1 and CDR2 from the germline V gene are SGHTA and FQGNSA. Trimming stripped 1 base from V and 1 base from J, with 8 bases between. CDR3 nucleotide sequence: TGTGCCAGCAGCTTAGTGAGGGACAGCAATCAGCCCCAGCATTTT. This sequence encodes CASSLVRDSNQPQHF.

The chain carries TRBV30 and TRBJ1-3; D not resolved. This CDR3 contains 14 residues. Trimming took off 4 bases at V and 0 bases at J, with 10 bases between the two ends. Germline loops: CDR1 GTSNPN, CDR2 SVGIG (reference sequence). Written as DNA, the CDR3 is TGTGCCTGGAAGCGGGGAAACTCTGGAAACACCATATATTTT. This codes for CAWKRGNSGNTIYF.

This clone was observed once. The rearrangement joins TRBV5-1 to TRBJ2-1, with 10 bases that match TRBD2. The ends lost 1 base at V and 6 bases at J; junction bases unmatched: 10. The germline gives CDR1 SGHRS, CDR2 YFSETQ. CDR3 size: 17 residues. This CDR3 is CASSLYPSSGSVNEQFF. DNA of the CDR3: TGCGCCAGCAGCTTGTACCCGTCTAGCGGGAGTGTCAATGAGCAGTTCTTC.

The chain uses TRBV5-5 and TRBJ1-5; 7 nucleotides align to TRBD1. This CDR3 contains 16 residues. Germline V CDR1 and CDR2: SGHKS, YYEKEE (reference sequence). Losses at the gene ends were 2 bases for V and 4 bases for J; bases not matched to a gene: 9. CDR3 region: CASSLSPGTENQPQHF. DNA of the CDR3: TGTGCCAGCAGCTTATCACCCGGGACAGAAAATCAGCCCCAGCATTTT.

This rearrangement joins TRBV30 to TRBJ2-6; a possible D gene is TRBD1 (5 bases). The CDR3 contains 13 residues. V lost 4 bases and J 4 bases, leaving 8 bases between the germline ends. CDR1 is GTSNPN, CDR2 SVGIG, per germline (reference sequence). This CDR3 reads CAWTYRGANVLTF. The CDR3 nucleotides are TGTGCCTGGACTTACAGGGGGGCCAACGTCCTGACTTTC.

This clone was counted a single time. This chain joins TRBV18 and TRBJ2-5; 15 bases agree with TRBD2. The length of the CDR3 is 16 residues. Germline V CDR1 and CDR2: KGHSH, LQKENI. V lost 3 bases and J lost 4; bases outside the gene matches: 3. CDR3: CASSPGLAGGSETQYF. As DNA, the CDR3 is TGTGCCAGCTCACCTGGACTAGCGGGAGGGTCAGAGACCCAGTACTTC.

V is TRBV7-8 and J is TRBJ1-5; TRBD1 is a possible D gene (5 bases). V was cut by 6 bases and J by 3 bases, with 9 bases left in between. Germline CDR1 reads SGHVS; CDR2 reads FQNEAQ. The CDR3 length is 13 residues. CDR3 nucleotides: TGTGCCAGCAGTCTGACAGACAATCAGCCCCAGCATTTT. Translation: CASSLTDNQPQHF.

The chain recombines TRBV28 with TRBJ2-2, with 9 bases matching TRBD2. This CDR3 has 16 amino acids. V gave up 7 bases and J gave up 2 bases; unmatched junction bases: 8. Germline CDR1 and CDR2: MDHEN and SYDVKM. The CDR3 sequence: CASTKGLASNTGELFF. The DNA of the CDR3 is TGTGCCAGCACCAAAGGACTAGCGAGTAACACCGGGGAGCTGTTTTTT.

J is TRBJ2-2 and V is TRBV28, with 11 bases that match TRBD1. Germline loops: CDR1 MDHEN, CDR2 SYDVKM. The trim removed 4 bases at V and 7 bases at J, leaving 8 bases unmatched. This CDR3 has 16 residues. CDR3 sequence (DNA): TGTGCCAGCAGTTCCTCCGGGACAGGGGGGTACGGGGAGCTGTTTTTT. Its protein product is CASSSSGTGGYGELFF. Full variable domain (rest looked up from reference TRBV28 and TRBJ2-2): DVKVTQSSRYLVKRTGEKVFLECVQDMDHENMFWYRQDPGLGLRLIYFSYDVKMKEKGDIPEGYSVSREKKERFSLILESASTNQTSMYLCASSSSGTGGYGELFFGEGSRLTVL.

The gene calls are TRBV28 and TRBJ2-5; D perhaps matches TRBD2 (5 bases). CDR1 is MDHEN and CDR2 is SYDVKM in the germline V gene. The V end lost 2 bases, the J end lost 7 bases, and 14 bases lay between the germline ends. The CDR3 is made up of 14 amino acids. The CDR3 DNA is TGTGCCAGCAGTTTAAGGGTTATCGCGGGGACCCAGTACTTC. It specifies CASSLRVIAGTQYF.

This clone appeared once. This chain joins TRBV7-8 and TRBJ2-4; D tentatively reads TRBD1 or TRBD2 (6 bases each). Germline V CDR1 and CDR2: SGHVS, FQNEAQ. The CDR3 has 17 residues. V was shortened by 2 bases and J by 6 bases, with 20 bases between the two germline ends. The CDR3 bases are TGTGCCAGCAGCTTACGGTCTGGAGGGGGTTTGGGAAACATTCAGTACTTC. This encodes CASSLRSGGGLGNIQYF.

This chain links TRBV28 with TRBJ2-5; D gene uncertain. V dropped 5 bases and J dropped 4 bases, with 5 bases sitting between them. Looked up from germline, CDR1 is MDHEN and CDR2 is SYDVKM. The CDR3 loop spans 11 amino acids. The CDR3 region is CASSKIETQYF. CDR3 sequence (DNA): TGTGCCAGCAGTAAAATAGAGACCCAGTACTTC.